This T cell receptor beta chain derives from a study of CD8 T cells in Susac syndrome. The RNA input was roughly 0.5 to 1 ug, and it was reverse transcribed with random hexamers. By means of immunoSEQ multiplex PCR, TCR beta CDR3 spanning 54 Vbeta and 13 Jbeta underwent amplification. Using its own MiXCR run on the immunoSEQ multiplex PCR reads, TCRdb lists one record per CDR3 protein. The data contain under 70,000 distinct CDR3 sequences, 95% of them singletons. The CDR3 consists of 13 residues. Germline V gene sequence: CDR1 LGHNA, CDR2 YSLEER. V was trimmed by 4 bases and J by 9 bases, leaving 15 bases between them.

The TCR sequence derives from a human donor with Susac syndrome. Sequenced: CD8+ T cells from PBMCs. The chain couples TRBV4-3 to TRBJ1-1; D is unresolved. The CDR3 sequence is CASSPHRGRQAFF. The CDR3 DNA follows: TGCGCCAGCAGCCCTCACCGTGGCAGGCAAGCTTTCTTT.